These 19 T cell receptor beta chains originate from one sample sequenced in a study of Graves' ophthalmopathy and Graves' hyperthyroidism. As the template, RNA transcripts were used to amplify TCR beta CDR3 regions. Scientists carried out first-round RT-PCR using HTBI primers and then a second-round multiplex PCR. A single record per CDR3 protein comes from TCRdb applying MiXCR to the multiplex PCR reads. Among about 1.2 million distinct CDR3 sequences listed, about 38% were seen once. The specimen was peripheral blood or thyroid tissue (not recorded which). The receptors were gathered from an adult man with Graves' hyperthyroidism.

A single count supports this clonotype. This sequence joins TRBV6-1 and TRBJ2-7; perhaps TRBD2 as D (5 bases). The CDR3 covers 14 residues. From germline, CDR1 is MNHNS and CDR2 SASEGT. The V gene lost 1 base and the J gene lost 3 bases, with 10 bases spanning the gap. The chain's CDR3 is CASSEEGRYYEQYF. Written as DNA, the CDR3 is TGTGCCAGCAGTGAAGAAGGGAGATACTACGAGCAGTACTTC.

This clonotype was recorded a few times. This chain connects TRBV7-9 to TRBJ2-7, with no clear D. Germline assignment: CDR1 SEHNR and CDR2 FQNEAQ (reference sequence). The CDR3 is 11 amino acids. V lost 5 bases and J 7 bases, leaving 9 bases between the germline ends. The CDR3 DNA reads TGTGCCAGCAGCCAAGTGGTGGAGCAGTACTTC. Translation gives CASSQVVEQYF.

The J gene is TRBJ2-5, the V gene TRBV29-1, with D perhaps TRBD1 or TRBD2 (6 bases each). Germline loops: CDR1 SQVTM, CDR2 ANQGSEA. Trimming left V 3 bases short and J 1 base short, with 18 bases between. The CDR3 covers 16 residues. CDR3 region: CSVDRLEGGTQETQYF. The CDR3 DNA sequence: TGCAGCGTTGATCGGCTTGAAGGGGGGACCCAAGAGACCCAGTACTTC. Looking up the rest from reference TRBV29-1 and TRBJ2-5 gives the full variable domain: SAVISQKPSRDICQRGTSLTIQCQVDSQVTMMFWYRQQPGQSLTLIATANQGSEATYESGFVIDKFPISRPNLTFSTLTVSNMSPEDSSIYLCSVDRLEGGTQETQYFGPGTRLLVL.

On this clonotype: A much larger clonotype is one base distant, so this may be a read error. This chain joins TRBV12-3 or TRBV12-4 and TRBJ2-7; D might be TRBD2 (5 bases). The CDR3 contains 15 residues. V was trimmed by 7 bases and J by 7 bases, leaving 23 bases between them. The CDR3 DNA sequence: TGTGCCAGCACCTACACCCTGGCAGGCACGGGGGAGCAGTACTTC. It translates to CASTYTLAGTGEQYF.

The chain carries TRBV6-5 and TRBJ1-3; D unclear. V lost 0 bases and J 0 bases, leaving 9 bases between the germline ends. Per germline, CDR1 MNHEY and CDR2 SVGAGI. The CDR3 contains 16 residues. CDR3 nucleotides: TGTGCCAGCAGTTACTCGAGGCGGTTCTCTGGAAACACCATATATTTT. Translating it yields CASSYSRRFSGNTIYF.

This clonotype has at least ten counts. V gene TRBV6-6 combines with J gene TRBJ1-5, with D unclear. CDR1 and CDR2 from the germline V gene are MNHNY and SVGAGI (reference sequence). There are 13 residues in the CDR3. V was clipped by 6 bases and J by 0 bases, with 6 bases between them. CDR3 loop: CASSATSNQPQHF. The CDR3 DNA reads as TGTGCCAGCAGCGCAACTAGCAATCAGCCCCAGCATTTT.

The table lists this clonotype with a few counts. The chain carries TRBV6-5 and TRBJ2-7; 8 positions agree with TRBD2. The V and J ends lost 2 bases and 6 bases, in that order; junction bases with no gene match: 9. The length of the CDR3 is 15 residues. Germline V gene data show CDR1 as MNHEY and CDR2 as SVGAGI. CDR3 in amino acids: CASSYPGLESGEQYF. CDR3 in DNA: TGTGCCAGCAGTTACCCGGGACTAGAATCTGGCGAGCAGTACTTC.

This chain connects TRBV29-1 to TRBJ1-1; 7 nucleotides match TRBD1. Trimming at V came to 6 bases and at J to 0 bases, leaving 10 bases not matched to a gene. The CDR3 contains 15 residues. Germline V gives CDR1 SQVTM, CDR2 ANQGSEA. This CDR3 reads CSVPRDSRLNTEAFF. CDR3 nucleotide sequence: TGCAGCGTCCCGCGGGACAGCCGATTGAACACTGAAGCTTTCTTT.

This clonotype showed up just a few times. The chain recombines TRBV19 with TRBJ2-7, with 7 positions matching TRBD1. This CDR3 contains 14 residues. Looked up from germline, CDR1 is LNHDA and CDR2 is SQIVND (reference sequence). V dropped 4 bases and J dropped 6; count of bases not matched to a gene: 9. CDR3 coding DNA: TGTGCCAGTAGTACCCCCACGGGACAGTTCGAGCAGTACTTC. Protein sequence: CASSTPTGQFEQYF. The full variable domain, rest sourced from reference TRBV19 and TRBJ2-7, is DGGITQSPKYLFRKEGQNVTLSCEQNLNHDAMYWYRQDPGQGLRLIYYSQIVNDFQKGDIAEGYSVSREKKESFPLTVTSAQKNPTAFYLCASSTPTGQFEQYFGPGTRLTVT.

The chain links TRBV25-1 to TRBJ1-2, with TRBD1 matching 9 bases. J was trimmed by 4 bases and V by 8 bases; bases with no gene match: 8. There are 14 residues in the CDR3. The germline gives CDR1 MGHDK, CDR2 SYGVNS. As DNA, the CDR3 is TGTGCCAGCGTAGCACAGGGGGCCACCTATGGCTACACCTTC. Translation: CASVAQGATYGYTF.

The sample holds many counts of this clonotype. The chain recombines TRBV20-1 with TRBJ1-1; 8 positions agree with TRBD1. This CDR3 contains 15 residues. After removal of 1 base from V and 3 bases from J, the junction contained 7 bases not matched to a gene. Germline V gene data show CDR1 as DFQATT and CDR2 as SNEGSKA (reference sequence). This CDR3 is CSARGGQGFDTEAFF. The DNA of the CDR3 is TGCAGTGCTAGAGGTGGACAGGGCTTTGACACTGAAGCTTTCTTT.

This clonotype occurred a few times. V is TRBV4-1 and J is TRBJ2-5, with a tentative D call TRBD1 (6 bases). V was cut by 1 base and J by 0 bases, with 15 bases left in between. The CDR3 consists of 17 residues. CDR1 is MGHRA and CDR2 is YSYEKL in the germline V gene. The CDR3 DNA reads TGCGCCAGCAGCCAAGTAGTCGTTGGGACACACCAAGAGACCCAGTACTTC. Protein product: CASSQVVVGTHQETQYF.

This clonotype occurred many times. The CDR3 region is CASSVGGKQPQHF. The CDR3 region has the DNA TGTGCCAGCAGCGTAGGAGGTAAACAGCCCCAGCATTTT. The chain is built from TRBV9 and TRBJ1-5; D call uncertain. Trimming pared 0 bases from V and 7 bases from J, leaving 8 bases between. The length of the CDR3 is 13 residues. CDR1 is SGDLS and CDR2 is YYNGEE in the germline V gene.

This clonotype was observed many times. V is TRBV10-3 and J is TRBJ2-7; D is unclear. This CDR3 region has 14 residues. Trimming pared 6 bases from V and 0 bases from J, leaving 12 bases between. Germline V gives CDR1 ENHRY, CDR2 SYGVKD. The CDR3 nucleotides read TGTGCCATCAGCGGCAGCTCCGGCTCCTACGAGCAGTACTTC. Translating it yields CAISGSSGSYEQYF.

This clonotype was seen only a few times. The V gene is TRBV10-3, the J gene TRBJ1-2; D remains unclear. CDR3 size: 11 residues. The germline V and J ends were trimmed by 6 bases and 4 bases, with 6 bases remaining between them. Germline V gene lookup returns CDR1 ENHRY and CDR2 SYGVKD. DNA for the CDR3: TGTGCCATCAGGCCTCTCTATGGCTACACCTTC. Protein: CAIRPLYGYTF.

Written as DNA, the CDR3 is TGTGCCAGCAGCCAGCTATTCAGGGGAGAGGACGAGCAGTACTTC. Translating it yields CASSQLFRGEDEQYF. The genes are TRBV2 and TRBJ2-7; tentative D call: TRBD1 (6 bases). Trimming removed 6 bases at V and 5 bases at J, with 20 bases between. Germline V lookup: CDR1 SNHLY, CDR2 FYNNEI. This CDR3 region has 15 residues. The whole variable domain, filled in from reference TRBV2 and TRBJ2-7, reads EPEVTQTPSHQVTQMGQEVILRCVPISNHLYFYWYRQILGQKVEFLVSFYNNEISEKSEIFDDQFSVERPDGSNFTLKIRSTKLEDSAMYFCASSQLFRGEDEQYFGPGTRLTVT.

This clonotype occurred many times. The V and J genes are TRBV5-1 and TRBJ2-7, with D perhaps given as TRBD1 or TRBD2 (5 bases each). Trimming cost V 0 bases and J 1 base, with 11 bases left between them. The length of the CDR3 is 15 residues. Germline V lookup: CDR1 SGHRS, CDR2 YFSETQ. CDR3 DNA: TGCGCCAGCAGCTTGGCGGGGCCCGGATCCTACGAGCAGTACTTC. Its protein is CASSLAGPGSYEQYF.

This rearrangement joins TRBV29-1 to TRBJ1-6, with D possibly matching TRBD1 (6 bases). The CDR3 sequence is 13 residues long. Deletions cut 7 bases from V and 13 bases from J, with 20 bases between. Germline assignment: CDR1 SQVTM and CDR2 ANQGSEA. This chain's CDR3 is CSAGEGGGQPLHF. In DNA, the CDR3 is TGCAGCGCCGGGGAGGGGGGCGGACAGCCCCTCCACTTT. Combining the CDR3 with reference TRBV29-1 and TRBJ1-6 gives the whole variable domain SAVISQKPSRDICQRGTSLTIQCQVDSQVTMMFWYRQQPGQSLTLIATANQGSEATYESGFVIDKFPISRPNLTFSTLTVSNMSPEDSSIYLCSAGEGGGQPLHFGNGTRLTVT.

Many counts were recorded for this clonotype. The rearrangement joins TRBV20-1 to TRBJ1-6; D ambiguous. V lost 3 bases and J lost 0, with 12 bases in between. Per germline, CDR1 DFQATT and CDR2 SNEGSKA (reference sequence). The CDR3 extends over 16 amino acids. This CDR3 is CSARVTQSSYNSPLHF. In DNA form, the CDR3 reads TGCAGTGCTAGGGTCACCCAGAGCTCCTATAATTCACCCCTCCACTTT.